These 6 T cell receptor beta chains were sequenced from one sample in a study of blood T cell repertoires in COVID-19. The protocol was immunoSEQ multiplex PCR, while the TCRdb copy is restricted to in-frame clones and leaves out a portion. The sample includes under 60,000 clones, 90% to 95% seen only once; the top ten take roughly 3.6%. Sequenced input: peripheral blood. These receptors all stem from a man in his fifties with acute or convalescent COVID-19.

This chain joins TRBV7-9 and TRBJ2-6; possible D gene TRBD1, 5 bases. From germline, CDR1 is SEHNR and CDR2 FQNEAQ (reference sequence). V gave up 1 base and J gave up 0 bases, with 10 bases separating them. This CDR3 region has 17 residues. In nucleotides, the CDR3 is TGTGCCAGCAGCTTAGTATGGCAGGGCTCTGGGGCCAACGTCCTGACTTTC. Encoded protein: CASSLVWQGSGANVLTF.

V gene TRBV5-1 combines with J gene TRBJ2-1; perhaps TRBD1 as D (6 bases). CDR1 and CDR2 (germline): SGHRS, YFSETQ. This CDR3 region has 12 residues. V lost 4 bases and J 8 bases, leaving 10 bases between the germline ends. The CDR3 here is CASSVDRHEQFF. Here the CDR3 DNA reads TGCGCCAGCAGCGTCGACAGGCATGAGCAGTTCTTC. The variable domain in full, completed from reference TRBV5-1 and TRBJ2-1, reads KAGVTQTPRYLIKTRGQQVTLSCSPISGHRSVSWYQQTPGQGLQFLFEYFSETQRNKGNFPGRFSGRQFSNSRSEMNVSTLELGDSALYLCASSVDRHEQFFGPGTRLTVL.

This clone has just one count. The V gene is TRBV18, the J gene TRBJ2-3, with 12 bases matching TRBD1. Germline values: CDR1 KGHSH, CDR2 LQKENI. This CDR3 region has 17 residues. V lost 4 bases to trimming and J lost 2 bases; unmatched junction nucleotides: 7. CDR3 residues: CASSRQGQGAVTDTQYF. The CDR3 nucleotides read TGTGCCAGCTCACGGCAGGGACAGGGGGCGGTCACAGATACGCAGTATTTT.

J is TRBJ2-7 and V is TRBV7-8; possible D gene TRBD2, 6 bases. V lost 5 bases and J lost 3, with 14 bases in between. In germline, CDR1 is SGHVS, CDR2 FQNEAQ. The CDR3 extends over 14 amino acids. CDR3 DNA: TGTGCCAGCAGCCCAGAGGGAGGTCGCTACGAGCAGTACTTC. Translation: CASSPEGGRYEQYF.

The V call is TRBV5-1, the J call TRBJ2-3; 13 bases map to TRBD2. Germline CDR1 and CDR2: SGHRS and YFSETQ. The CDR3 runs to 16 residues. V shed 4 bases and J 2 bases; nucleotides not matched to a gene: 4. This CDR3 is CASSPLAGGITDTQYF. The CDR3 bases are TGCGCCAGCAGCCCACTAGCGGGAGGGATCACAGATACGCAGTATTTT.

This clone was detected only once. The rearrangement uses TRBV2 and TRBJ1-4, with TRBD1 as a possible D gene (5 bases). In germline, CDR1 is SNHLY, CDR2 FYNNEI. V lost 6 bases and J lost 7, with 21 bases in between. This CDR3 contains 16 residues. CDR3 coding DNA: TGTGCCAGCAGGGGCAGGGTATCCTTTGCTCGTGAAAAACTGTTTTTT. Translated: CASRGRVSFAREKLFF.